This passage covers 12 T cell receptor beta chains from one sample sequenced in a study of control samples from healthy donors and cancer patients. Here immunoSEQ multiplex PCR was the method, and the copy in TCRdb shows in-frame clones only, minus some. The top ten clones hold 1% of a sample with some 150,000 clones, 96% of them seen once. Input material: blood. These receptors came from a woman in her 30s in good health.

The chain combines TRBV5-4 with TRBJ2-5; 11 bases map to TRBD1. The V gene end was trimmed by 0 bases and the J gene end by 5 bases; junction bases not matched to a gene: 3. Germline CDR1 SGHNT, CDR2 YYREEE (reference sequence). The CDR3 loop spans 15 amino acids. CDR3 coding DNA: TGTGCCAGCAGCTTGGAAGGGACAGGGGGTGAGACCCAGTACTTC. It is translated as CASSLEGTGGETQYF.

V usage is TRBV30 and J usage is TRBJ2-5, with 10 nucleotides matching TRBD2. Looked up from germline, CDR1 is GTSNPN and CDR2 is SVGIG (reference sequence). The V segment lost 2 bases and the J segment 4 bases; nucleotides outside the gene matches: 13. CDR3 length: 17 residues. This chain's CDR3 is CAWSSWLAGANLETQYF. The DNA of the CDR3 is TGTGCCTGGAGTTCTTGGCTAGCGGGGGCCAATTTAGAGACCCAGTACTTC.

The CDR3 is CASSLEWISTEAFF. The CDR3 nucleotides read TGTGCCAGCAGCTTAGAGTGGATCAGCACTGAAGCTTTCTTT. V is TRBV11-2 and J is TRBJ1-1; D not resolved. The CDR3 length is 14 residues. V gave up 0 bases and J gave up 4 bases, with 9 bases separating them. Germline loops: CDR1 SGHAT, CDR2 FQNNGV.

This chain links TRBV2 with TRBJ1-6, with 7 bases identical to TRBD1. The CDR3 has 15 amino acids. Germline CDR1 reads SNHLY; CDR2 reads FYNNEI. The ends lost 1 base at V and 9 bases at J; junction bases unmatched: 6. CDR3 DNA: TGTGCCAGCAGTGAAGAAAGGGGGCAGGTTTCACCCCTCCACTTT. Amino acid sequence: CASSEERGQVSPLHF. The variable domain in full, completed from reference TRBV2 and TRBJ1-6, reads EPEVTQTPSHQVTQMGQEVILRCVPISNHLYFYWYRQILGQKVEFLVSFYNNEISEKSEIFDDQFSVERPDGSNFTLKIRSTKLEDSAMYFCASSEERGQVSPLHFGNGTRLTVT.

V and J are TRBV6-5 and TRBJ2-5, with 9 bases fitting TRBD1. The germline V gene has CDR1 MNHEY and CDR2 SVGAGI. This CDR3 contains 14 residues. V lost 6 bases, J lost 0 bases, and 2 bases stayed unmatched. The CDR3 DNA reads TGTGCCAGCAGCCGGGACAGGGACCAAGAGACCCAGTACTTC. Translation: CASSRDRDQETQYF.

The chain joins TRBV7-9 to TRBJ2-1; no reliable D call. Germline V gene lookup returns CDR1 SEHNR and CDR2 FQNEAQ (reference sequence). The V end lost 4 bases, the J end lost 8 bases, and 9 bases lay between the germline ends. CDR3 length: 12 residues. CDR3 sequence (DNA): TGTGCCAGCAGCTGGAAGAGCGATGAGCAGTTCTTC. It translates to CASSWKSDEQFF.

The chain joins TRBV19 to TRBJ2-7; 7 bases align to TRBD2. J gave up 3 bases and V 5 bases, and 4 bases lay outside the gene matches. Germline V CDR1 and CDR2: LNHDA, SQIVND (reference sequence). The CDR3 covers 13 residues. DNA for the CDR3: TGTGCCAGTAGTCCCCGGACTAGCTACGAGCAGTACTTC. It encodes CASSPRTSYEQYF.

The chain employs TRBV11-2 and TRBJ1-2, with D hard to call. The V end was cut by 8 bases, the J end by 7 bases, with 11 bases between. The CDR3 has 11 amino acids. Germline V gene sequence: CDR1 SGHAT, CDR2 FQNNGV. CDR3 bases: TGTGCCAGCGCCCCTAGCAGTGGCTACACCTTC. Its translation: CASAPSSGYTF.

This sequence joins TRBV3-1 (or the pseudogene TRBV3-2) and TRBJ1-1; D is unclear. Germline values: CDR1 LGHDT, CDR2 YNNKEL (reference sequence). The CDR3 is made up of 13 amino acids. Trimming cost V 1 base and J 8 bases, with 11 bases left between them. CDR3 nucleotide sequence: TGTGCCAGCAGCCAAGTTAGAAACAAGGAAGCTTTCTTT. Protein sequence: CASSQVRNKEAFF.

V and J are TRBV7-9 and TRBJ1-2; tentatively, D is TRBD1 (5 bases). Looked up from germline, CDR1 is SEHNR and CDR2 is FQNEAQ (reference sequence). V was shortened by 1 base and J by 1 base, with 13 bases between the two germline ends. The CDR3 totals 16 residues. The CDR3 sequence: CASSLVEVRDNYGYTF. The CDR3 DNA follows: TGTGCCAGCAGCTTAGTCGAAGTCAGGGATAACTATGGCTACACCTTC.

The genes are TRBV28 and TRBJ2-2; no reliable D call. Trimming left V 2 bases short and J 5 bases short, with 21 bases between. This CDR3 region has 18 residues. Germline V CDR1 and CDR2: MDHEN, SYDVKM. CDR3 nucleotide sequence: TGTGCCAGCAGTTTAAGGCGGAAACAGTCTAGGGATACCGGGGAGCTGTTTTTT. Its translation is CASSLRRKQSRDTGELFF. The full variable domain, in which reference TRBV28 and TRBJ2-2 provide the parts outside the CDR3, is DVKVTQSSRYLVKRTGEKVFLECVQDMDHENMFWYRQDPGLGLRLIYFSYDVKMKEKGDIPEGYSVSREKKERFSLILESASTNQTSMYLCASSLRRKQSRDTGELFFGEGSRLTVL.

V and J are TRBV10-3 and TRBJ2-7; D might be TRBD1 (5 bases). Trimming took off 4 bases at V and 6 bases at J, with 13 bases between the two ends. CDR1 is ENHRY, CDR2 SYGVKD, per germline. The CDR3 has 13 residues. CDR3 in DNA: TGTGCCATCAGTGGGGCCCAAAGGGGCGAGCAGTACTTC. Translation: CAISGAQRGEQYF.